This TCR beta chain was identified in a study of technical replicates of blood from a few donors. Per germline, CDR1 KGHSH and CDR2 LQKENI. Trimming at V came to 4 bases and at J to 6 bases, leaving 3 bases not matched to a gene. The CDR3 is 14 amino acids. The table came from immunoSEQ multiplex PCR; TCRdb's copy has only in-frame clones and leaves some out. This repertoire shows some 58,000 clones, 94% found once; its top ten account for 0.22%. V gene TRBV18 combines with J gene TRBJ2-1, with TRBD1 matching over 10 bases. This sequence originates from a human donor in good health. Sample: T cells isolated from PBMCs. CDR3 in DNA: TGTGCCAGCTCACAAGGGACAGGGGTCAATGAGCAGTTCTTC. Translation gives CASSQGTGVNEQFF.